These 6 T cell receptor beta chains were all obtained from the same sample, sequenced in a study of glioma-infiltrating T cells. Amplification of TCR alpha and beta CDR3 regions from RNA used iRepertoire nested multiplex PCR. TCRdb re-derived calls from the multiplex PCR reads in MiXCR, one entry per CDR3 protein. In the table there are under 150,000 distinct CDR3 sequences, roughly 43% of which are singletons. Material for sequencing was glioma tissue, nonneoplastic brain tissue, or PBMCs (not recorded which). All receptors derive from a human donor with low-grade glioma or glioblastoma, undergoing nonglioma brain surgery, or in good health (not recorded which).

V is TRBV6-1 and J is TRBJ2-1; 7 nucleotides line up with TRBD2. The trim removed 8 bases at V and 3 bases at J, leaving 7 bases unmatched. Germline V gene lookup returns CDR1 MNHNS and CDR2 SASEGT. The CDR3 is made up of 14 amino acids. CDR3 region: CASGGGESYNEQFF. In DNA form, the CDR3 reads TGTGCCAGCGGGGGGGGGGAAAGCTACAATGAGCAGTTCTTC.

Details on this clonotype: This may arise from a read error, as a much more abundant clone is one base away. The V and J genes are TRBV6-1 and TRBJ2-3, with D perhaps TRBD1 or TRBD2 (5 bases each). This CDR3 has 12 amino acids. Germline V gene lookup returns CDR1 MNHNS and CDR2 SASEGT. The CDR3 DNA sequence: TGTGCCATCAGTGAGAGGGGAGATACGCAGTATTTT. Translation: CAISERGDTQYF.

The chain uses TRBV4-1 and TRBJ2-7, with D maybe TRBD2 (7 bases). V lost 6 bases to trimming and J lost 2 bases, with 11 bases between them. The length of the CDR3 is 13 residues. Germline V gene data show CDR1 as MGHRA and CDR2 as YSYEKL. The CDR3 loop is CASRGGPTYEQYF. The CDR3 DNA follows: TGCGCCAGCAGGGGGGGGCCGACCTACGAGCAGTACTTC.

This clonotype showed up just a few times. J is TRBJ2-1 and V is TRBV14; 9 nucleotides match TRBD2. Germline CDR1 SGHDN, CDR2 FVKESK. The CDR3 spans 16 residues. J lost 6 bases, V lost 5 bases, and 11 bases had no gene match. The CDR3 DNA sequence: TGTGCCAGCAGCTTAGCGGGGGTTTCCTGGGGCAATGAGCAGTTCTTC. It encodes CASSLAGVSWGNEQFF.

Only a few counts were recorded for this clonotype. This chain links TRBV20-1 with TRBJ2-5, with 10 positions matching TRBD2. Trimming cost V 6 bases and J 2 bases; bases outside gene matches: 9. The length of the CDR3 is 15 residues. Germline CDR1 reads DFQATT; CDR2 reads SNEGSKA (reference sequence). The CDR3 nucleotides are TGCAGTGCCACCCCCGCTAGCGGGAGACAAGAGACCCAGTACTTC. It yields the protein CSATPASGRQETQYF.

The chain recombines TRBV7-2 with TRBJ2-1, with 9 bases identical to TRBD2. Germline loops: CDR1 SGHTA, CDR2 FQGNSA. V was pared by 3 bases and J by 7 bases, with 10 bases of the junction left unmatched. This CDR3 is built from 16 residues. The CDR3 loop reads CASSFIAGGLENEQFF. The CDR3 DNA follows: TGTGCCAGCAGCTTTATTGCGGGGGGGCTAGAAAATGAGCAGTTCTTC. The entire variable domain, with the rest obtained from reference TRBV7-2 and TRBJ2-1, is as follows: GAGVSQSPSNKVTEKGKDVELRCDPISGHTALYWYRQSLGQGLEFLIYFQGNSAPDKSGLPSDRFSAERTGGSVSTLTIQRTQQEDSAVYLCASSFIAGGLENEQFFGPGTRLTVL.